The T cell receptor (beta chain) described here comes from a study of cytomegalovirus exposure and HLA in healthy donors. 60 Vbeta and 13 Jbeta primers were used in PCR. TCRdb keeps only in-frame clones here, not all; method: immunoSEQ multiplex PCR. In the table there are more than 95,000 clones, around a tenth of which are singletons. For this clone: Its antigen is as yet unknown.

General study points: There were several of the most significant clusters that appeared linked to common viral pathogens in a later analysis.

V lost 3 bases and J lost 3, with 15 bases in between. The CDR3 sequence is 16 residues long. Germline lookup yields CDR1 MGHDK and CDR2 SYGVNS. Participants comprised healthy donors of bone marrow. The chain has TRBV25-1 and TRBJ2-4, with D maybe TRBD2 (5 bases). This receptor was obtained from a young man in good health and CMV-seronegative. The sequencing input was PBMCs. CDR3 amino acids: CASSEDGDRGKNIQYF. CDR3 sequence (DNA): TGTGCCAGCAGTGAGGACGGGGATCGGGGCAAAAACATTCAGTACTTC.